The next 9 T cell receptor beta chains were all read from a single sample in a study of CD8 T cells in ankylosing spondylitis. Study observations and caveats: For ankylosing spondylitis blood, a TCR beta motif of under ten highly homologous variants appeared characteristic.

TCRdb recomputed calls from the 5' RACE reads with MiXCR, one row per CDR3 protein. In the table there are about 330,000 distinct CDR3 sequences, around 7.6% of which are singletons. These receptors lack a known antigen. Sample: blood, either unsorted or a sorted T cell fraction (not recorded which). The receptor set was obtained from a male donor with ankylosing spondylitis.

This clonotype showed up just a few times. V gene TRBV20-1 combines with J gene TRBJ2-4, with TRBD2 identical over 7 bases. The CDR3 runs to 15 residues. J lost 0 bases, V lost 5 bases, and 7 bases had no gene match. Germline V gives CDR1 DFQATT, CDR2 SNEGSKA (reference sequence). The CDR3 nucleotides read TGCAGTGCTTGGGACTACCAACTAGCCAAAAACATTCAGTACTTC. It codes for CSAWDYQLAKNIQYF.

In nucleotides, the CDR3 is TGCGCCAGCAGCCAAGATCCGTGGGCTCGGTCCTACGAGCAGTACTTC. Translated: CASSQDPWARSYEQYF. The genes are TRBV4-3 and TRBJ2-7; D is undetermined. The germline V gene encodes CDR1 LGHNA and CDR2 YSLEER. The CDR3 has 16 amino acids. V was cut by 0 bases and J by 1 base, with 13 bases left in between.

This clonotype was seen repeatedly, ten times or more. The CDR3 region has the DNA TGTGCCAGCAGCCACTCGTCGTATTACGAGCAGTACTTC. Its translation is CASSHSSYYEQYF. The genes are TRBV7-9 and TRBJ2-7; D remains ambiguous. The CDR3 sequence is 13 residues long. V shed 5 bases and J shed 4 bases, with 12 bases lying between them. The V gene's germline CDR1 is SEHNR and CDR2 FQNEAQ (reference sequence).

This clonotype was seen once. An end of the junction does not agree with germline; a read error may underlie this. CDR3 in DNA: TGCGCCAGCAGCTTGGGACAGATCTTAGGCACCGGGGAGCCGTTTTTT. This sequence encodes CASSLGQILGTGEPFF. The rearrangement links TRBV5-1 to TRBJ2-2; the D gene could be TRBD1 or TRBD2 (5 bases each). The CDR3 totals 16 residues. Per the germline V gene, CDR1 is SGHRS and CDR2 is YFSETQ.

The table lists this clonotype with a few counts. V is TRBV7-8 and J is TRBJ1-5; D remains ambiguous. CDR3 length: 16 residues. Germline V gene sequence: CDR1 SGHVS, CDR2 FQNEAQ. V was cut by 3 bases and J by 0 bases, with 12 bases left in between. The CDR3 sequence is CASSFGNRNSNQPQHF. The CDR3 DNA is TGTGCCAGCAGCTTCGGGAACAGAAATAGCAATCAGCCCCAGCATTTT. The complete variable domain, with remaining parts taken from reference TRBV7-8 and TRBJ1-5, reads GAGVSQSPRYKVAKRGQDVALRCDPISGHVSLFWYQQALGQGPEFLTYFQNEAQLDKSGLPSDRFFAERPEGSVSTLKIQRTQQEDSAVYLCASSFGNRNSNQPQHFGDGTRLSIL.

This clonotype was counted only a few times. The rearrangement links TRBV29-1 to TRBJ2-1; 7 bases align to TRBD2. The J segment lost 4 bases and the V segment lost 4 bases, leaving 7 bases of the junction unmatched. Germline-derived CDR1 and CDR2 are SQVTM and ANQGSEA. The CDR3 totals 14 residues. The CDR3 spells CSVVWRERYNEQFF. DNA of the CDR3: TGCAGCGTTGTATGGCGGGAGAGGTACAATGAGCAGTTCTTC.

The genes are TRBV25-1 and TRBJ1-3; 7 bases fit TRBD1. V trimming: 8 bases; J trimming: 3 bases; junction bases outside the gene matches: 4. This CDR3 is built from 13 residues. The germline V gene encodes CDR1 MGHDK and CDR2 SYGVNS. The chain's CDR3 is CASQTGYGNTIYF. The CDR3 DNA follows: TGTGCCAGCCAGACAGGGTATGGAAACACCATATATTTT.

This clonotype showed up just a few times. The chain's CDR3 is CASGFASNQPQHF. Written as DNA, the CDR3 is TGTGCCAGCGGATTCGCTAGCAATCAGCCCCAGCATTTT. The gene calls are TRBV27 and TRBJ1-5; D remains ambiguous. There are 13 residues in the CDR3. Looked up from germline, CDR1 is MNHEY and CDR2 is SMNVEV (reference sequence). V was trimmed by 8 bases and J by 0 bases, leaving 8 bases between them.

This clonotype was counted at least ten times. The chain links TRBV28 to TRBJ2-1; 10 bases fit TRBD2. J was trimmed by 4 bases and V by 7 bases; bases with no gene match: 10. The CDR3 contains 16 residues. Germline values: CDR1 MDHEN, CDR2 SYDVKM. For the CDR3, the DNA is TGTGCCAGCAACCCGACCCTAGCGGGGGTTTACAATGAGCAGTTCTTC. Translated, it gives CASNPTLAGVYNEQFF.